This is a list of T cell receptor beta chains from one sample in a study of blood T cells in healthy people across ages. TCRdb itself ran the 5' RACE reads through MiXCR, one entry per CDR3 protein. The data show hundreds of thousands of distinct CDR3 sequences, about 30% seen once. Sequences were obtained from blood. These receptors originate from a woman aged 80 or over in good health. Each CDR3 is given with its conserved first and last residue. A D gene is named only where the DNA matches it firmly. Clone sizes are given selectively: once, few, many, or a class where the clone is expanded.

d_call	clone_size	v_call	j_call	cdr3_aa	cdr3_nt
-	many	TRBV9	TRBJ1-2	CASSSQGPYGYTF	TGTGCCAGCAGCTCACAGGGTCCCTATGGCTACACCTTC
-	few	TRBV6-2/TRBV6-3	TRBJ1-2	CASSDSVNYGYTF	TGTGCCAGCAGTGACAGCGTCAACTATGGCTACACCTTC
-	many	TRBV12-3/TRBV12-4	TRBJ2-3	CASRPNVADTQYF	TGTGCCAGCAGACCCAATGTTGCAGATACGCAGTATTTT
-	-	TRBV18	TRBJ1-4	CASSTLTGIGTTNEKLFF	TGTGCCAGCTCAACACTCACAGGGATTGGAACGACTAATGAAAAACTGTTTTTT
TRBD1	many	TRBV6-5	TRBJ2-7	CASSTGQQTYEQYF	TGTGCCAGCAGCACGGGACAGCAGACCTACGAGCAGTACTTC
TRBD2	-	TRBV7-2	TRBJ2-1	CASSFSGTGNEQFF	TGCGCCAGCAGCTTTAGCGGGACGGGGAATGAGCAGTTCTTC
-	-	TRBV12-3/TRBV12-4	TRBJ2-7	CASSLQGISEQYF	TGTGCCAGCAGTCTTCAAGGGATTAGCGAGCAGTACTTC
TRBD1	-	TRBV15	TRBJ2-1	CATSRAQPGQEQFF	TGTGCCACCAGCAGAGCCCAGCCGGGACAGGAGCAGTTCTTC
-	-	TRBV6-2/TRBV6-3	TRBJ1-5	CASSYSNIGNQPQHF	TGTGCCAGCAGTTACTCGAACATTGGCAATCAGCCCCAGCATTTT
-	-	TRBV30	TRBJ1-1	CAWNPGNTEAFF	TGTGCCTGGAACCCAGGGAACACTGAAGCTTTCTTT
TRBD2	many	TRBV5-1	TRBJ2-1	CASSPSSGGVRNEQFF	TGCGCCAGCAGCCCTAGTAGCGGGGGAGTTAGGAATGAGCAGTTCTTC
TRBD1	-	TRBV20-1	TRBJ1-5	CSARRGQGANNQPQHF	TGCAGTGCTAGGAGGGGACAGGGGGCTAACAATCAGCCCCAGCATTTT
-	many	TRBV2	TRBJ2-5	CASSFESGYQETQYF	TGTGCCAGCTCCTTTGAGTCGGGGTACCAAGAGACCCAGTACTTC
TRBD2	-	TRBV6-2/TRBV6-3	TRBJ2-6	CASTEGPGGRSGGALAGANVLTF	TGTGCCAGCACCGAGGGTCCAGGGGGTAGGAGCGGGGGGGCCTTAGCTGGGGCCAACGTCCTGACTTTC
-	-	TRBV4-3	TRBJ2-7	CASSQGTEGPYEQYF	TGCGCCAGCAGCCAAGGCACGGAGGGCCCCTACGAGCAGTACTTC
-	-	TRBV9	TRBJ1-1	CASSATQGGSTEAFF	TGTGCCAGCAGCGCGACACAGGGAGGGAGCACTGAAGCTTTCTTT
-	once	TRBV18	TRBJ1-2	CASSPSAESNGYTF	TGTGCCAGCTCACCAAGTGCAGAGTCGAATGGCTACACCTTC
-	-	TRBV30	TRBJ1-2	CAWTGLYGYTF	TGTGCCTGGACAGGTCTCTATGGCTACACCTTC
-	-	TRBV20-1	TRBJ2-7	CSAPLPSGSSSYEQYF	TGCAGTGCCCCACTCCCATCCGGGTCTAGCTCCTACGAGCAGTACTTC
-	-	TRBV2	TRBJ1-1	CASSEVRGANTETFF	TGTGCCAGCAGTGAAGTGCGGGGGGCGAACACTGAAACTTTCTTT
-	many	TRBV5-1	TRBJ2-7	CASSVEPGESYEQYF	TGCGCCAGCAGCGTCGAACCCGGGGAGTCCTACGAGCAGTACTTC
-	-	TRBV28	TRBJ2-7	CASSHGTGTYEQYF	TGTGCCAGCAGTCACGGAACAGGGACCTACGAGCAGTACTTC
-	-	TRBV5-5	TRBJ1-2	CASSCSPTPGPYGYTF	TGTGCCAGCAGTTGCTCACCGACCCCGGGGCCCTATGGCTACACCTTC
-	-	TRBV4-2	TRBJ1-2	CASSPHDKDGGGYTF	TGTGCCAGCAGCCCCCACGACAAAGACGGTGGCGGCTACACCTTC
-	many	TRBV11-2	TRBJ2-5	CASSRLGETQYF	TGTGCCAGCAGCCGGCTGGGAGAGACCCAGTACTTC
-	many	TRBV6-2/TRBV6-3	TRBJ1-2	CASNAYQGGYGYTF	TGTGCCAGCAACGCCTACCAGGGTGGCTATGGCTACACCTTC
-	few	TRBV25-1	TRBJ1-1	CASSDAGQPNTEAFF	TGTGCCAGCAGTGATGCAGGACAACCCAACACTGAAGCTTTCTTT
-	-	TRBV9	TRBJ1-3	CASSVFAGVNTIYF	TGTGCCAGCAGCGTATTTGCAGGGGTAAACACCATATATTTT
-	-	TRBV7-2	TRBJ2-1	CASSLVRQQETQFF	TGTGCCAGTAGCTTAGTGAGGCAGCAAGAGACCCAGTTCTTC
-	-	TRBV7-2	TRBJ2-1	CVSSLVGNNEQFF	TGTGTCAGCAGCTTAGTAGGAAACAATGAGCAGTTCTTC
-	many	TRBV20-1	TRBJ1-2	CSARSFYGYTF	TGCAGTGCTAGATCCTTCTATGGCTACACCTTC
-	-	TRBV30	TRBJ2-7	CAWGRDRGSYEQYF	TGTGCCTGGGGCCGGGACCGCGGCTCCTACGAGCAGTACTTC
-	many	TRBV12-3/TRBV12-4	TRBJ2-1	CASSFSGARRVEQFF	TGTGCCAGCAGTTTTAGTGGGGCGCGTCGGGTTGAGCAGTTCTTC
TRBD2	many	TRBV5-6	TRBJ2-3	CASSPRRGGADTQYF	TGTGCCAGCAGCCCCCGGCGGGGGGGTGCAGATACGCAGTATTTT
TRBD1	-	TRBV27	TRBJ2-6	CASSLSKVRTGGFGANVLTF	TGTGCCAGCAGTTTATCGAAGGTTAGGACAGGGGGATTTGGGGCCAACGTCCTGACTTTC
-	many	TRBV5-1	TRBJ2-3	CASSPGKAFNTDTQYF	TGCGCCAGCAGCCCCGGGAAGGCCTTCAACACAGATACGCAGTATTTT
TRBD2	many	TRBV6-5	TRBJ2-5	CASSYSTPGLAVETQYF	TGTGCCAGCAGTTACTCCACACCGGGACTAGCGGTCGAGACCCAGTACTTC
-	many	TRBV5-6	TRBJ1-5	CASSLGETRRNSNQPQHF	TGTGCCAGCAGCTTGGGGGAGACGAGACGTAATAGCAATCAGCCCCAGCATTTT
-	many	TRBV29-1	TRBJ1-1	CSVESGAGTEAFF	TGCAGCGTTGAATCAGGGGCTGGCACTGAAGCTTTCTTT